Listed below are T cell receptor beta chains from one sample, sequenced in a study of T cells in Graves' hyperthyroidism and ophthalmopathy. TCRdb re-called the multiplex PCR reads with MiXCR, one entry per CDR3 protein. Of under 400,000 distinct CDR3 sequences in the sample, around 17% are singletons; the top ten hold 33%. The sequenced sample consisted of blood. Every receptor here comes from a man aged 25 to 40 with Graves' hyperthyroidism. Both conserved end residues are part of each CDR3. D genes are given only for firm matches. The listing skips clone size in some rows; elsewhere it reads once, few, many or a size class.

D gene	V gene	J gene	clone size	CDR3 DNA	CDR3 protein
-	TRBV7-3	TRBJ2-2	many	TGTGCCAGCAGCTCCACCGGGACGCCGAACACCGGGGAGCTGTTTTTT	CASSSTGTPNTGELFF
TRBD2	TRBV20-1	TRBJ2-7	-	TGCAGTGCTACCCCAATACTAGCGGGAGTTACCTACGAGCAGTACTTC	CSATPILAGVTYEQYF
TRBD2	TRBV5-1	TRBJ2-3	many	TGCGCCAGCAGCGTACTAGCGGGCACAGATACGCAGTATTTT	CASSVLAGTDTQYF
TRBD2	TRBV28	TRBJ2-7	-	TGTGCCAGCAGTACAGACGGACTAGCCCTTAAGGGGTACGAGCAGTACTTC	CASSTDGLALKGYEQYF
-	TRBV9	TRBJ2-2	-	TGTGCCAGCAGCTCTTCAGGGGTCACCGGGGAGCTGTTTTTT	CASSSSGVTGELFF
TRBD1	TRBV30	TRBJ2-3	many	TGTGCCTGGAGGGACAGGGAGAACCAGTATTTT	CAWRDRENQYF
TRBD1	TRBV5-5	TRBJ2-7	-	TGTGCCAGCAGCTATCGACAGGGGCGCGGCTGGTACGAGCAGTACTTC	CASSYRQGRGWYEQYF
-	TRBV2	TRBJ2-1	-	TGTGCCAGCAGTTTGGAAAGTTGGGTCAATGAGCAGTTCTTC	CASSLESWVNEQFF
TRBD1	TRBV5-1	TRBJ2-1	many	TGCGCCAGCAGCCTCGGACAGGGACTCCACAATGAGCAGTTCTTC	CASSLGQGLHNEQFF
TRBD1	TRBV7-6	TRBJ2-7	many	TGTGCCAGCAGCTTAGAGACAGGGAACGAGCAGTACTTC	CASSLETGNEQYF
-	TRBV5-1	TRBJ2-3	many	TGCGCCAGCAGCTTCCGGCAGACTAGCACAGATACGCAGTATTTT	CASSFRQTSTDTQYF
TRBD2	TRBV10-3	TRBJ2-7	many	TGTGCCATCAGTGAGAGAACTAGCGGGGGGGTAACCTACGAGCAGTACTTC	CAISERTSGGVTYEQYF
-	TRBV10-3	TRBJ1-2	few	TGTGCCATCAGTGAGGAACCGGATGGCTACACCTTC	CAISEEPDGYTF
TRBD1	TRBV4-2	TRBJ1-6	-	TGTGCCAGCAGCCCCGGACAGGGGCTAATACCCCTCCACTTT	CASSPGQGLIPLHF
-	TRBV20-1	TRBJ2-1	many	TGCAGTGCTAGAAGGCAAGGGAATGAGCAGTTCTTC	CSARRQGNEQFF
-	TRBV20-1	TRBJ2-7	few	TGCAGTGCTCCTCCGGGGATGGGATTAATCACCTACGAGCAGTACTTC	CSAPPGMGLITYEQYF
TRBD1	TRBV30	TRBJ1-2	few	TGTGCCTGGAACAAAGGTCCGGGACAGGGCCGTGCTAACTATGGCTACACCTTC	CAWNKGPGQGRANYGYTF
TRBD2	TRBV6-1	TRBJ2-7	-	TGTGCCAGCAGTGAGGGAGCGGGAGGGCGCGACGAGCAGTACTTC	CASSEGAGGRDEQYF
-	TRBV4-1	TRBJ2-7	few	TGCGCCAGCAGCCGGGGGCTCGGCGGAGGCTACGAGCAGTACTTC	CASSRGLGGGYEQYF
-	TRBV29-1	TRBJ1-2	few	TGCAGCGTCCTACCCTGGAAAGGGCCTAACTATGGCTACACCTTC	CSVLPWKGPNYGYTF
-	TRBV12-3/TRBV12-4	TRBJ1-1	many	TGTGCCAGCAGTTTGGTGGGGTATAGCACTGAAGCTTTCTTT	CASSLVGYSTEAFF
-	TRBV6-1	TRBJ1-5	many	TGTGCCAGCAGTGAAGGGTGGGAAAGTATCTGGACCCAGCATTTT	CASSEGWESIWTQHF
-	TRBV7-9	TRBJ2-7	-	TGTGCCAGCTTCAGCCCCTCCGGGTACGAGCAGTACTTC	CASFSPSGYEQYF
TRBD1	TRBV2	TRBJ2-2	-	TGTGCCAGCAGCGAACAGGGGGGAAGGCTGTTTTTT	CASSEQGGRLFF
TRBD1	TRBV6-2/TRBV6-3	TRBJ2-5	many	TGTGCCAGCAGTTGGACAGGGCGGGAGACCCAGTACTTC	CASSWTGRETQYF
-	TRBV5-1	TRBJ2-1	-	TGCGCCAGCAGCTTGGGGACCCGGGACTTCCTGCGGTATGAGCAGTTCTTC	CASSLGTRDFLRYEQFF